This T cell receptor beta chain is drawn from a study of cytomegalovirus exposure and HLA in healthy donors. The study's findings and limits: A highly shared variant cluster was judged a likely technical artifact. Prior analysis indicated that the majority of TCR beta V segments exhibited productivity approximately 87% or approximately 30% of the time. Associated with HLA alleles at 0.05 false discovery rate in a later analysis were 16,951 TCR beta sequences. A later analysis showed TCR association rates differing by HLA locus, peaking at DRB1 and lowest at HLA-C.

With 60 Vbeta and 13 Jbeta primers, the PCR was carried out. TCRdb's table, derived via immunoSEQ multiplex PCR, lists solely in-frame clones and lacks some. The table records 150,000 to 200,000 clones, over 65% of them present only once. This clone is a singleton in its sample. Its specificity is unknown. Germline V gene sequence: CDR1 SNHLY, CDR2 FYNNEI. V was shortened by 6 bases and J by 2 bases, with 13 bases between the two germline ends. The CDR3 runs 14 residues. Sequences were obtained from PBMCs. The chain employs TRBV2 and TRBJ2-5; a possible D gene is TRBD1 (5 bases). The TCR was taken from a woman aged 25 to 39 in good health and CMV-seropositive. The CDR3 loop is CASRDRQTQETQYF. As DNA, the CDR3 is TGTGCCAGCAGAGACAGACAGACTCAAGAGACCCAGTACTTC.